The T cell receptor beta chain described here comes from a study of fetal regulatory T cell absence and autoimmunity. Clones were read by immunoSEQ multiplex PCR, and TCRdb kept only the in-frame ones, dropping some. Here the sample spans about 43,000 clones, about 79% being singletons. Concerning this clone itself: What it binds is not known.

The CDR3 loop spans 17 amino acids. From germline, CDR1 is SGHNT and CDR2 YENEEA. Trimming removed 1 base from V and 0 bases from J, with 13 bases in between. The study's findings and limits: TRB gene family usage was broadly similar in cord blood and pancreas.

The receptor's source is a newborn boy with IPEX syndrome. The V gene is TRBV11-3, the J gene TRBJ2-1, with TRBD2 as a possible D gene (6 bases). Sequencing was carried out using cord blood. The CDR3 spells CASSLGGWDFSYNEQFF. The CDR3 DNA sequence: TGTGCCAGCAGCTTAGGGGGCTGGGACTTCTCCTACAATGAGCAGTTCTTC.